One and the same sample provided the 20 T cell receptor beta chains below, sequenced in a study of CD8 T cells in ankylosing spondylitis. One entry per CDR3 protein, called by TCRdb with MiXCR from the 5' RACE reads. The profile shows 230,000 or so distinct CDR3 sequences, 24% of them singletons. Sequenced: blood, either unsorted or a sorted T cell fraction (not recorded which). All receptors come from a male donor with ankylosing spondylitis or in good health (not recorded which).

This clonotype was detected ten times or more. The chain uses TRBV9 and TRBJ1-1, with TRBD1 identical over 9 bases. J lost 4 bases, V lost 2 bases, and 3 bases had no gene match. The CDR3 is 14 amino acids. Germline-derived CDR1 and CDR2 are SGDLS and YYNGEE. The CDR3 is CASSVTDRGTEAFF. Here the CDR3 DNA reads TGTGCCAGCAGCGTCACGGACAGGGGCACTGAAGCTTTCTTT.

This clonotype was counted many times. This rearrangement joins TRBV20-1 to TRBJ2-1, with unresolved D. CDR1 is DFQATT, CDR2 SNEGSKA, per germline (reference sequence). Trimming removed 6 bases from V and 7 bases from J, with 16 bases in between. This CDR3 contains 13 residues. The CDR3 region is CSAPIPWGNEQFF. For the CDR3, the DNA is TGCAGTGCACCCATACCTTGGGGAAATGAGCAGTTCTTC.

This clonotype was observed a handful of times. Written as DNA, the CDR3 is TGCAGTGCTAGAGATGAACCAGGAACTAACTATGGCTACACCTTC. Its protein is CSARDEPGTNYGYTF. This chain uses TRBV20-1 with TRBJ1-2; no reliable D call. The V end was cut by 0 bases, the J end by 0 bases, with 11 bases between. The CDR3 length is 15 residues. Looked up from germline, CDR1 is DFQATT and CDR2 is SNEGSKA (reference sequence).

The V and J genes are TRBV7-6 and TRBJ2-1; 8 bases agree with TRBD2. The CDR3 consists of 17 residues. V trimming: 2 bases; J trimming: 4 bases; junction bases outside the gene matches: 10. Germline V gene sequence: CDR1 SGHVS, CDR2 FNYEAQ. CDR3 sequence (DNA): TGTGCCAGCAGCTTACAGTCCGGGACTAGTGGGTACAATGAGCAGTTCTTC. This gives the protein CASSLQSGTSGYNEQFF.

This clonotype was recorded many times. This sequence joins TRBV15 and TRBJ1-5, with D uncertain. Germline CDR1 reads LNHNV; CDR2 reads YYDKDF (reference sequence). Trimming cost V 0 bases and J 5 bases, with 5 bases left between them. This CDR3 region has 13 residues. In DNA, the CDR3 is TGTGCCACCAGCAGAGATCTGTATCAGCCCCAGCATTTT. It is translated as CATSRDLYQPQHF.

This clonotype turned up a few times. V is TRBV5-5 and J is TRBJ1-4; weak D call: TRBD1 (5 bases). CDR1 SGHKS and CDR2 YYEKEE come from the germline V gene (reference sequence). The length of the CDR3 is 13 residues. Trimming took off 1 base at V and 8 bases at J, with 9 bases between the two ends. CDR3 DNA: TGTGCCAGCAGCTTGAATTGGGGGGAAAAACTGTTTTTT. Residues: CASSLNWGEKLFF.

This clonotype was detected once. The chain has TRBV6-5 and TRBJ2-1; either TRBD1 or TRBD2 may fit D (5 bases each). Trimming removed 2 bases from V and 4 bases from J, with 12 bases in between. Germline CDR1 reads MNHEY; CDR2 reads SVGAGI. The CDR3 spans 15 residues. The CDR3 loop is CASSYRDVAYNEQFF. The CDR3 DNA reads TGTGCCAGCAGTTACAGGGACGTAGCGTACAATGAGCAGTTCTTC.

This clonotype was detected only a few times. CDR3 loop: CASSSNPQETQYF. In DNA, the CDR3 is TGTGCCAGCAGCTCCAATCCTCAAGAGACCCAGTACTTC. The chain is built from TRBV9 and TRBJ2-5; D gene uncertain. Germline CDR1 reads SGDLS; CDR2 reads YYNGEE. CDR3 length equals 13 residues. V was clipped by 4 bases and J by 2 bases, with 9 bases between them.

In its sample, this clonotype was seen many times. CDR3 in DNA: TGTGCCAGCAGCGTAGGGACACCCGGAACCGGGGAGCTGTTTTTT. The encoded protein is CASSVGTPGTGELFF. The chain recombines TRBV7-3 with TRBJ2-2; tentative D call: TRBD1 (6 bases). Trimming took off 5 bases at V and 5 bases at J, with 15 bases between the two ends. The CDR3 consists of 15 residues. CDR1 is SGHTA, CDR2 FQGTGA, per germline. Full variable domain (remainder filled in from reference TRBV7-3 and TRBJ2-2): GAGVSQTPSNKVTEKGKYVELRCDPISGHTALYWYRQSLGQGPEFLIYFQGTGAADDSGLPNDRFFAVRPEGSVSTLKIQRTERGDSAVYLCASSVGTPGTGELFFGEGSRLTVL.

This clonotype was seen repeatedly, ten times or more. The rearrangement joins TRBV20-1 to TRBJ1-6; D gene uncertain. The ends were cut back, 3 bases at V and 3 bases at J, with 9 bases in the middle. The length of the CDR3 is 14 residues. In germline, CDR1 is DFQATT, CDR2 SNEGSKA (reference sequence). Here the CDR3 DNA reads TGCAGTGCTAGGAGGCGAGGCTATAATTCACCCCTCCACTTT. Translation gives CSARRRGYNSPLHF.

This clonotype was observed many times. The chain carries TRBV29-1 and TRBJ2-3, with a tentative D call TRBD1 (6 bases). The V gene lost 6 bases and the J gene lost 2 bases, with 12 bases spanning the gap. The CDR3 spans 13 residues. From germline, CDR1 is SQVTM and CDR2 ANQGSEA. CDR3 coding DNA: TGCAGCGTCCGACGGGACAACACAGATACGCAGTATTTT. It encodes CSVRRDNTDTQYF.

This clonotype was detected ten times or more. The rearrangement uses TRBV4-1 and TRBJ2-3, with 8 bases fitting TRBD2. CDR1 is MGHRA, CDR2 YSYEKL, per germline. This CDR3 contains 15 residues. The J segment lost 3 bases and the V segment lost 1 base, leaving 3 bases of the junction unmatched. The CDR3 DNA follows: TGCGCCAGCAGCCAAGCGGGAGGGGCAACAGATACGCAGTATTTT. Translation: CASSQAGGATDTQYF.

This clonotype was observed a few times. The CDR3 here is CASSVTRGTDTQYF. The CDR3 coding sequence is TGTGCCAGCAGCGTTACGAGAGGAACAGATACGCAGTATTTT. This rearrangement joins TRBV9 to TRBJ2-3; D call uncertain. Looked up from germline, CDR1 is SGDLS and CDR2 is YYNGEE. The CDR3 has 14 amino acids. The ends were cut back, 2 bases at V and 3 bases at J, with 10 bases in the middle.

V gene TRBV12-3 or TRBV12-4 combines with J gene TRBJ2-7; tentative D call: TRBD1 (5 bases). This CDR3 has 12 residues. V gave up 3 bases and J gave up 6 bases, with 9 bases separating them. Written as DNA, the CDR3 is TGTGCCAGCAGTTTTCAGGGTACCGAGCAGTACTTC. It is translated as CASSFQGTEQYF.

The sample holds many counts of this clonotype. The chain is built from TRBV6-1 and TRBJ2-2; 7 positions agree with TRBD2. The V gene's germline CDR1 is MNHNS and CDR2 SASEGT. This CDR3 comprises 14 residues. J gave up 8 bases and V 6 bases, and 9 bases lay outside the gene matches. The CDR3 loop reads CASRLAVLRGELFF. In nucleotides, the CDR3 is TGTGCCAGCAGGCTAGCGGTCCTCCGGGGGGAGCTGTTTTTT.

In its sample, this clonotype was seen many times. The chain uses TRBV20-1 and TRBJ2-5; D perhaps matches TRBD2 (5 bases). Germline CDR1 reads DFQATT; CDR2 reads SNEGSKA (reference sequence). The CDR3 runs to 16 residues. Trimming shortened V by 6 bases and J by 2 bases, and 22 bases separated the two germline ends. The CDR3 sequence is CSANSPRASSQETQYF. The CDR3 DNA reads TGCAGTGCCAATTCCCCGAGGGCTAGCTCTCAAGAGACCCAGTACTTC.

A few counts support this clonotype. The chain couples TRBV20-1 to TRBJ2-7; tentative D call: TRBD1 (6 bases). The CDR3 consists of 14 residues. The germline CDR1 and CDR2 sequences are DFQATT and SNEGSKA (reference sequence). V dropped 0 bases and J dropped 6 bases, with 15 bases sitting between them. This CDR3 is CSAREGRQEAEQYF. The CDR3 nucleotides read TGCAGTGCTAGAGAGGGGCGACAGGAGGCCGAGCAGTACTTC.

This clonotype was seen more than once but under ten times. The DNA of the CDR3 is TGCAGTGCTAGAGAGGTCTTGGATACGCAGTATTTT. The encoded protein is CSAREVLDTQYF. The chain links TRBV20-1 to TRBJ2-3, with D unresolved. CDR3 size: 12 residues. V was trimmed by 0 bases and J by 6 bases, leaving 7 bases between them. Germline lookup yields CDR1 DFQATT and CDR2 SNEGSKA (reference sequence).

The table lists this clonotype with a count of one. The genes are TRBV29-1 and TRBJ2-1; 11 nucleotides match TRBD1. CDR3 size: 14 residues. With 7 bases clipped from V and 5 bases from J, the junction kept 7 bases outside the gene matches. CDR1 and CDR2 (germline): SQVTM, ANQGSEA. The CDR3 nucleotides read TGCAGCGGTAACCGGGACAGGGGGGACAATGAGCAGTTCTTC. Its translation: CSGNRDRGDNEQFF.

This clonotype appeared many times. The V and J genes are TRBV25-1 and TRBJ2-7, with TRBD2 as a possible D gene (6 bases). The CDR3 runs 10 residues. V was cut by 4 bases and J by 9 bases, with 7 bases left in between. Per the germline V gene, CDR1 is MGHDK and CDR2 is SYGVNS. In DNA form, the CDR3 reads TGTGCCAGCAGTGCCGGGAGGCAGTACTTC. Residues: CASSAGRQYF.